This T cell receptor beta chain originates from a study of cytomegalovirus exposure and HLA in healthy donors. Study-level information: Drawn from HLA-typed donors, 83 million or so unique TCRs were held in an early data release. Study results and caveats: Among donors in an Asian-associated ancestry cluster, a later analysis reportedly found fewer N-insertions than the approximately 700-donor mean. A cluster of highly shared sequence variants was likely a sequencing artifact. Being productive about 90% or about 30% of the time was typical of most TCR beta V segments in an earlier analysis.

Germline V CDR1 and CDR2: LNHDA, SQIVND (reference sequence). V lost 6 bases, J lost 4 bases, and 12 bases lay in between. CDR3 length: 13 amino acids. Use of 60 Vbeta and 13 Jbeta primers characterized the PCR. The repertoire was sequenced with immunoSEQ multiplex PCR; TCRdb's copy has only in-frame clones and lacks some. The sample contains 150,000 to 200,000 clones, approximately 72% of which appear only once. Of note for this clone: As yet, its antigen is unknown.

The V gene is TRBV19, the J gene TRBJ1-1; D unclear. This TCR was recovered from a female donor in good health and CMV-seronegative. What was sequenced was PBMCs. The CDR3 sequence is CASSRGLGTEAFF. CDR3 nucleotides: TGTGCCAGTAGCAGAGGCTTAGGCACTGAAGCTTTCTTT.